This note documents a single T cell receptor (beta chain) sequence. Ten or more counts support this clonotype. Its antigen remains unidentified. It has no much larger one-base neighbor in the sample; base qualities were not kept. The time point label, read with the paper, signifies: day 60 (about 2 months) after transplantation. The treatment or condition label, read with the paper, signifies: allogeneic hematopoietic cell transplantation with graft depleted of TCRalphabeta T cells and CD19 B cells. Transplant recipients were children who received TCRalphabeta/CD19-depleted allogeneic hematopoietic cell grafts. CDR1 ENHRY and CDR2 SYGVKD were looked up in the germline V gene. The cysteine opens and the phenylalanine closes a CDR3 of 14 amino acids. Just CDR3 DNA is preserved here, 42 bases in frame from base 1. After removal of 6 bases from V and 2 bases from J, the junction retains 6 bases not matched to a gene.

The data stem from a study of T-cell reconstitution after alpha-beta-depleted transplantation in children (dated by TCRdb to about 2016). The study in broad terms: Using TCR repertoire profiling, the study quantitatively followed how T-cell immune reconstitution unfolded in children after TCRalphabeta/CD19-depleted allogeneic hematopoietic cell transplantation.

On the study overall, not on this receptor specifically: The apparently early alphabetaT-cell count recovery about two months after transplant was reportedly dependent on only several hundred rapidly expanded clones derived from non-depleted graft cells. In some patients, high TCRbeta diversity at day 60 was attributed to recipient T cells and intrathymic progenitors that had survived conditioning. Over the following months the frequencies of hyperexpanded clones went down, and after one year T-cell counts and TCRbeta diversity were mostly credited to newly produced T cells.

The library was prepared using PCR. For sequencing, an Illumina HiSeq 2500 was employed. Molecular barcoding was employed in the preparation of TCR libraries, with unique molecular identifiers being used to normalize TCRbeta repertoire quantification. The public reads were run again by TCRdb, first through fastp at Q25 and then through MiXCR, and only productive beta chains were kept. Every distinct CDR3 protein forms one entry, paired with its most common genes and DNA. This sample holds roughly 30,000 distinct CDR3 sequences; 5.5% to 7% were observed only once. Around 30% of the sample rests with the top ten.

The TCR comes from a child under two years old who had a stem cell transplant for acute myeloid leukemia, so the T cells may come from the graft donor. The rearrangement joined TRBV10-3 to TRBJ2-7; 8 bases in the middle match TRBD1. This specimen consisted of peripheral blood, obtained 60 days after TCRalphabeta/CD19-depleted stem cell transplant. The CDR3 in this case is CAISPGTGPYEQYF. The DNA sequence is TGTGCCATCAGCCCCGGGACAGGCCCCTACGAGCAGTACTTC.